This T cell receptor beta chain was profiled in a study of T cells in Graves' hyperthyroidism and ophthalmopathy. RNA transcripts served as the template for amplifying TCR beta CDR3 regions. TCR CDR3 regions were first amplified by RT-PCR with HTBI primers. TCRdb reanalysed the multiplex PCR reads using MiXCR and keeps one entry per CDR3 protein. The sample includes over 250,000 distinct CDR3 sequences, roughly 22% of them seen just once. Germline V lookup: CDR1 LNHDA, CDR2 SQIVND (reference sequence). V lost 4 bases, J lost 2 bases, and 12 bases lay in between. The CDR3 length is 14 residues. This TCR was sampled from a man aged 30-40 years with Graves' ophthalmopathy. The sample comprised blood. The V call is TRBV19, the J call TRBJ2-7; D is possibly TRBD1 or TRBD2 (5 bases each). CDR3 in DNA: TGTGCCAGTAGTAGGAGAAGGGACGCCTACGAGCAGTACTTC. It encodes CASSRRRDAYEQYF.